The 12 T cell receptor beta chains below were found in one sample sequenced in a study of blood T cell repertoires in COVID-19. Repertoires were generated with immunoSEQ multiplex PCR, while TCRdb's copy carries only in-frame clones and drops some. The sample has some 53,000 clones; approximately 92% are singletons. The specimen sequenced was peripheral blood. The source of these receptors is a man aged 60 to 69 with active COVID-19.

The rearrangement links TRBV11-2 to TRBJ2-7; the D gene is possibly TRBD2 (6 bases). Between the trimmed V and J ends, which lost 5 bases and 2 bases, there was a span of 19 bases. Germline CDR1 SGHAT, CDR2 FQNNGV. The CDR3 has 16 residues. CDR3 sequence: CASSPLMRRDAYEQYF. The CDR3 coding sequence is TGTGCCAGCAGCCCCCTTATGAGGCGGGACGCCTACGAGCAGTACTTC.

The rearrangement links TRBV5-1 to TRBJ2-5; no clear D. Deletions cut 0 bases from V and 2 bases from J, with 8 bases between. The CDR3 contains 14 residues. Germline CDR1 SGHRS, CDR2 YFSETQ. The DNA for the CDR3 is TGCGCCAGCAGCTTGGCCTCTCGTCAAGAGACCCAGTACTTC. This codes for CASSLASRQETQYF.

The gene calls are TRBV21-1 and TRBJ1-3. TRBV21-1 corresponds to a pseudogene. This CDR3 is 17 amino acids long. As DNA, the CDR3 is TGTGCCAGCAGCAAAAAGTCGCGCTGGTTCACTGGAAACACCATATATTTT. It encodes CASSKKSRWFTGNTIYF.

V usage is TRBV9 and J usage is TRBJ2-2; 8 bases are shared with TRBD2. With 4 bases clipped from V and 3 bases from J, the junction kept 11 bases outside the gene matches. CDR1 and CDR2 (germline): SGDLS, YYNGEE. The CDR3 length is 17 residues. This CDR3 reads CASSSAGTSRYTGELFF. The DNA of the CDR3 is TGTGCCAGCAGCTCCGCCGGGACTAGTCGATACACCGGGGAGCTGTTTTTT.

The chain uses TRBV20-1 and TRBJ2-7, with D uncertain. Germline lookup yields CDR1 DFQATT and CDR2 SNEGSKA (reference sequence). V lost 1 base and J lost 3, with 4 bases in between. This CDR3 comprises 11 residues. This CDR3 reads CSARALYEQYF. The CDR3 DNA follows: TGCAGTGCTAGAGCACTCTACGAGCAGTACTTC.

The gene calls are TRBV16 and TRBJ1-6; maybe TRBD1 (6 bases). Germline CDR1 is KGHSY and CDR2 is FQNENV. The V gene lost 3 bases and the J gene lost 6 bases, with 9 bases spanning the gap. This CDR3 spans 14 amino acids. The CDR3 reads CASSQDSSNSPLHF. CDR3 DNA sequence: TGTGCCAGCAGCCAGGACAGTTCTAATTCACCCCTCCACTTT. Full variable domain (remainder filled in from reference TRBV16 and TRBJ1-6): GEEVAQTPKHLVRGEGQKAKLYCAPIKGHSYVFWYQQVLKNEFKFLISFQNENVFDETGMPKERFSAKCLPNSPCSLEIQATKLEDSAVYFCASSQDSSNSPLHFGNGTRLTVT.

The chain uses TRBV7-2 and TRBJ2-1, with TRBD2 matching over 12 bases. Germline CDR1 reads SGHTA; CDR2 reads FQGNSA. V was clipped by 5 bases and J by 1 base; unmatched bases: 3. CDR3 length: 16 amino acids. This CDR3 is CASSKTSGSSYNEQFF. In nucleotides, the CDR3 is TGTGCCAGCAGCAAGACTAGCGGGAGTTCCTACAATGAGCAGTTCTTC.

Written as DNA, the CDR3 is TGCGCCAGCAGCTTTAGCGGAACGAACACCGGGGAGCTGTTTTTT. This translates into CASSFSGTNTGELFF. This sequence joins TRBV5-1 and TRBJ2-2; maybe TRBD2 (6 bases). Germline-derived CDR1 and CDR2 are SGHRS and YFSETQ. The germline V and J ends were trimmed by 2 bases and 0 bases, with 8 bases remaining between them. The CDR3 loop spans 15 amino acids.

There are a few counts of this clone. CDR3 sequence (DNA): TGTGCCAGCAGTTTCACCGGGACAGGGGGTAACTATGGCTACACCTTC. It codes for CASSFTGTGGNYGYTF. The chain carries TRBV27 and TRBJ1-2; 11 bases agree with TRBD1. With 3 bases clipped from V and 1 base from J, the junction kept 4 bases outside the gene matches. Germline CDR1 is MNHEY and CDR2 is SMNVEV (reference sequence). The CDR3 runs to 16 residues.

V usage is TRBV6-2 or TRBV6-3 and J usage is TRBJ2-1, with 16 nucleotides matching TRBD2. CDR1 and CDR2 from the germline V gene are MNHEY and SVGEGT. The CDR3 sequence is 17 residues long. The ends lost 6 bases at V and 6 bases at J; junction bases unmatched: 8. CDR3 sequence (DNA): TGTGCCAGCAGCCCCGGGACTAGCGGGAGGGCCCTCAATGAGCAGTTCTTC. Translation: CASSPGTSGRALNEQFF.

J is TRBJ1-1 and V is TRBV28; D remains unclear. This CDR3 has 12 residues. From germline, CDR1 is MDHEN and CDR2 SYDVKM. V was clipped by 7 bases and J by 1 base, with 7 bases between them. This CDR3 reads CASMERNTEAFF. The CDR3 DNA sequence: TGTGCCAGCATGGAGAGGAACACTGAAGCTTTCTTT.

CDR3 residues: CASRTGGRGGYTF. The DNA of the CDR3 is TGTGCCAGCAGGACAGGGGGCCGGGGTGGCTACACCTTC. The chain joins TRBV27 to TRBJ1-2; 10 bases align to TRBD1. The V and J ends lost 6 bases and 7 bases, in that order; junction bases with no gene match: 5. This CDR3 region has 13 residues. The V gene's germline CDR1 is MNHEY and CDR2 SMNVEV (reference sequence).